Below are 14 T cell receptor beta chains sequenced from a single sample in a study of cytomegalovirus exposure and HLA in healthy donors. Amplification used 60 Vbeta primers and 13 Jbeta primers. TCRdb's table, derived via immunoSEQ multiplex PCR, lists solely in-frame clones and lacks some. The top ten clones hold roughly 12% of a sample with roughly 70,000 clones, approximately 90% of them seen once. Sequences were obtained from PBMCs. These receptors were taken from a woman aged 25 to 45 in good health and CMV-seropositive.

The chain couples TRBV6-1 to TRBJ2-5; maybe TRBD1 (6 bases). The last part of the DNA fits TRBJ2-7 better; the J call may be wrong. Germline V gene data show CDR1 as MNHNS and CDR2 as SASEGT. This CDR3 is 15 amino acids long. The CDR3 bases are TGTGCCAGCAGTGAAATCGGACAGCCCTCCTACGAGCAGTACTTC. This sequence encodes CASSEIGQPSYEQYF.

The V call is TRBV27, the J call TRBJ2-3, with TRBD2 as a possible D gene (6 bases). This CDR3 has 13 amino acids. From germline, CDR1 is MNHEY and CDR2 SMNVEV (reference sequence). V was trimmed by 8 bases and J by 2 bases, leaving 11 bases between them. This CDR3 is CASSGLLTDTQYF. CDR3 bases: TGTGCCAGCTCGGGACTTCTCACAGATACGCAGTATTTT.

The chain is built from TRBV29-1 and TRBJ2-3, with D possibly being TRBD1 (5 bases). The CDR3 has 13 amino acids. Germline lookup yields CDR1 SQVTM and CDR2 ANQGSEA. Trimming removed 6 bases at V and 5 bases at J, with 15 bases between. The CDR3 loop reads CSVAQGNGDTQYF. CDR3 coding DNA: TGCAGCGTGGCCCAGGGTAATGGAGATACGCAGTATTTT.

CDR3: CASSSHPTEAFF. CDR3 nucleotide sequence: TGTGCCAGCAGCTCCCATCCCACTGAAGCTTTCTTT. This rearrangement joins TRBV7-9 to TRBJ1-1; D unclear. The germline gives CDR1 SEHNR, CDR2 FQNEAQ (reference sequence). The ends were cut back, 4 bases at V and 4 bases at J, with 7 bases in the middle. The CDR3 is made up of 12 amino acids.

Written as DNA, the CDR3 is TGTGCCAGCAGTGCGCAGGGATGGGGAAAACTGTTTTTT. Translation: CASSAQGWGKLFF. The chain uses TRBV6-1 and TRBJ1-4; D perhaps matches TRBD1 (5 bases). Trimming left V 4 bases short and J 10 bases short, with 13 bases between. The length of the CDR3 is 13 residues. Germline V CDR1 and CDR2: MNHNS, SASEGT.

The gene calls are TRBV5-6 and TRBJ1-3; 8 bases are shared with TRBD1. Germline assignment: CDR1 SGHDT and CDR2 YYEEEE. J lost 2 bases, V lost 0 bases, and 7 bases had no gene match. CDR3 length equals 17 residues. Here the CDR3 DNA reads TGTGCCAGCAGCTTGGTGGGGGACAGGACACCTGGAAACACCATATATTTT. Its translation: CASSLVGDRTPGNTIYF.

This chain joins TRBV4-2 and TRBJ1-1, with TRBD1 matching over 9 bases. The germline V gene encodes CDR1 LGHNA and CDR2 YNFKEQ. Trimming took 3 bases from V and 0 from J; bases not matched to a gene: 2. This CDR3 has 15 residues. The CDR3 loop reads CASSHDRGMNTEAFF. CDR3 nucleotide sequence: TGTGCCAGCAGCCACGACAGGGGGATGAACACTGAAGCTTTCTTT.

The J gene is TRBJ1-5, the V gene TRBV30, with D uncertain. V lost 8 bases, J lost 4 bases, and 12 bases lay in between. The CDR3 loop spans 12 amino acids. Germline V lookup: CDR1 GTSNPN, CDR2 SVGIG (reference sequence). In DNA form, the CDR3 reads TGTGCCCGCGGGGTAAATAATCAGCCCCAGCATTTT. Protein sequence: CARGVNNQPQHF.

The chain employs TRBV2 and TRBJ2-1; a weak D match, TRBD1 (7 bases). Between the trimmed V and J ends, which lost 7 bases and 4 bases, there was a span of 14 bases. The length of the CDR3 is 14 residues. Germline V gene data show CDR1 as SNHLY and CDR2 as FYNNEI. For the CDR3, the DNA is TGTGCCAGCATAGCGTCAGGGGGGTACAATGAGCAGTTCTTC. Amino acid sequence: CASIASGGYNEQFF.

The chain joins TRBV27 to TRBJ2-7; unclear D gene. CDR1 and CDR2 (germline): MNHEY, SMNVEV (reference sequence). CDR3 length: 14 amino acids. V shed 4 bases and J shed 2 bases, with 12 bases lying between them. This CDR3 reads CASSSAQQAYEQYF. CDR3 bases: TGTGCCAGCAGTTCAGCCCAGCAGGCCTACGAGCAGTACTTC.

This clone was seen only a few times. This rearrangement joins TRBV5-6 to TRBJ2-7, with 7 positions matching TRBD1. Trimming took 5 bases from V and 1 from J; bases not matched to a gene: 6. The CDR3 length is 14 residues. Per germline, CDR1 SGHDT and CDR2 YYEEEE. DNA for the CDR3: TGTGCCAGCAGGTACACAGGGGCATCCTACGAGCAGTACTTC. As protein: CASRYTGASYEQYF.

The rearrangement links TRBV18 to TRBJ2-1; 8 nucleotides match TRBD1. This CDR3 has 15 amino acids. The germline gives CDR1 KGHSH, CDR2 LQKENI. The ends lost 3 bases at V and 7 bases at J; junction bases unmatched: 8. The CDR3 DNA is TGTGCCAGCTCACCTGGAGCAGGGGGCCAGAATGAGCAGTTCTTC. It specifies CASSPGAGGQNEQFF.

This chain links TRBV7-7 with TRBJ2-5; 7 bases are shared with TRBD2. This CDR3 is built from 14 residues. The V segment lost 0 bases and the J segment 4 bases; nucleotides outside the gene matches: 2. Germline V gene sequence: CDR1 SSHAT, CDR2 FNYEAQ (reference sequence). This CDR3 reads CASSLAGGRETQYF. The CDR3 DNA reads as TGTGCCAGCAGCTTAGCGGGAGGGAGAGAGACCCAGTACTTC.

J is TRBJ2-7 and V is TRBV5-1; 7 bases fit TRBD2. From germline, CDR1 is SGHRS and CDR2 YFSETQ. This CDR3 is built from 15 residues. The J segment lost 0 bases and the V segment lost 0 bases, leaving 3 bases of the junction unmatched. The CDR3 DNA sequence: TGCGCCAGCAGCTTGGAGGGCGGGAGCTCCTACGAGCAGTACTTC. Its translation is CASSLEGGSSYEQYF.